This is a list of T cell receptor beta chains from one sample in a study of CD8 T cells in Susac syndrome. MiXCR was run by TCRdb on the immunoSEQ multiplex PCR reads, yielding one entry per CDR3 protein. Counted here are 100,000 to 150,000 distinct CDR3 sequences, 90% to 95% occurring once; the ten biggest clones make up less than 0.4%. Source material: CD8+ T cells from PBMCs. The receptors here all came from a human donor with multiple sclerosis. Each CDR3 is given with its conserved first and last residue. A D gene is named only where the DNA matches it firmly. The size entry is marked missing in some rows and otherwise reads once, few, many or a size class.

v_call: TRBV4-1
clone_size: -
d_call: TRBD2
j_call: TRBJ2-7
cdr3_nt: TGCGCCAGCAGCCGAATAGCGGGGGCTACCATTTCCTACGAGCAGTACTTC
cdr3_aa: CASSRIAGATISYEQYF

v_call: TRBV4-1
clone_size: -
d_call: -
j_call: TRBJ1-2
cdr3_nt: TGCGCCAGCAGCCCAAGTGGGGGTGCAGGATATGGCTACACCTTC
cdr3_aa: CASSPSGGAGYGYTF

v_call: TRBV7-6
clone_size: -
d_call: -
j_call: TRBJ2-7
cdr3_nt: TGTGCCAGCAGCTTAGTGACGGGCACCTACGAGCAGTACTTC
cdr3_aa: CASSLVTGTYEQYF

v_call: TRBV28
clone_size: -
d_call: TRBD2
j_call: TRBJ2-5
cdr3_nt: TGTGCCAGCAGTTTAACTAGCGGGGGGAACCACCAGTACTTC
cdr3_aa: CASSLTSGGNHQYF

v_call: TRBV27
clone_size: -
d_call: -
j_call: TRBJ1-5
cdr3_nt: TGTGCCAGCAGTTTCCGATACAATCAGCCCCAGCATTTT
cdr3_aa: CASSFRYNQPQHF

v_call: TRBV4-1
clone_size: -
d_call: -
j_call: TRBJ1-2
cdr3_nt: TGCGCCAGCAGCCAAGTATCCGGGACTTCTAACTATGGCTACACCTTC
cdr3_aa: CASSQVSGTSNYGYTF

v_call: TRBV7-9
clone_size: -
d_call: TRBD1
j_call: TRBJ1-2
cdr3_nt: TGTGCCAGCAGCGCGGGACAGGGAGATGGCTACACCTTC
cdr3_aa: CASSAGQGDGYTF

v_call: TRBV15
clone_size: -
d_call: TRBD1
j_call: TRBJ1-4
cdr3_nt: TGTGCCACCAGCAGAGATGACAGGGAAATAAATGAAAAACTGTTTTTT
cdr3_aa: CATSRDDREINEKLFF

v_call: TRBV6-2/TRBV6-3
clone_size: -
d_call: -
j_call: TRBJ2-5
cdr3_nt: TGTGCCAGCTCCCGTTCCGGCAGGGAAGAGACCCAGTACTTC
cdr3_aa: CASSRSGREETQYF

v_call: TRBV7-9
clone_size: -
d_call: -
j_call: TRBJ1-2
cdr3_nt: TGTGCCAGCAGCCCGGCCACAGGAGACTACACCTTC
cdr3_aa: CASSPATGDYTF

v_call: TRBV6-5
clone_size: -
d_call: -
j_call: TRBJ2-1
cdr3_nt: TGTGCCAGCAGTCCGGACGCCGGTGGATACAATGAGCAGTTCTTC
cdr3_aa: CASSPDAGGYNEQFF

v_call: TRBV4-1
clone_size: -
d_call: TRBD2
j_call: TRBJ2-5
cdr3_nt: TGCGCCAGCAGCCATCTCGGGGGGGCCCCTGAGACCCAGTACTTC
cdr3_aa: CASSHLGGAPETQYF

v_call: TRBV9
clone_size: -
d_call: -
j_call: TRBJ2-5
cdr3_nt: TGTGCCAGCACCCCAGCAGGACTATTGCAAGAGACCCAGTACTTC
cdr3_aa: CASTPAGLLQETQYF

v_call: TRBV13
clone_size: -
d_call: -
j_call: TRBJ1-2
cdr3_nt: TGTGCCAGCAGCTTTGGTACGGCTAACTATGGCTACACCTTC
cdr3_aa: CASSFGTANYGYTF

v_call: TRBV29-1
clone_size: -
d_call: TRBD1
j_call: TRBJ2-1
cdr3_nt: TGCAGCGTGACAGGGGGTAGCGACAATGAGCAGTTCTTC
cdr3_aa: CSVTGGSDNEQFF

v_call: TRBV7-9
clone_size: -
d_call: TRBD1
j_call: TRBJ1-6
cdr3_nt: TGTGCCAGCAGCTTGGGACAGGACTTGTCACCCCTCCACTTT
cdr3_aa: CASSLGQDLSPLHF

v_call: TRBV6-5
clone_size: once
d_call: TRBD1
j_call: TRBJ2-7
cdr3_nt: TGTGCCAGCGCCCCGGACAGGGGTTCCTACGAGCAGTACTTC
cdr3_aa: CASAPDRGSYEQYF

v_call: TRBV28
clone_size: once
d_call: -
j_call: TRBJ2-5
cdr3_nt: TGTGCCAGCGGCCAACAGGAGGCTCAAGAGACCCAGTACTTC
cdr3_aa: CASGQQEAQETQYF

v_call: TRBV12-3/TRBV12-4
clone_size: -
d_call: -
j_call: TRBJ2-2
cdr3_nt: TGTGCCAGCATCCTCGGGGGCACCGGGGAGCTGTTTTTT
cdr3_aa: CASILGGTGELFF

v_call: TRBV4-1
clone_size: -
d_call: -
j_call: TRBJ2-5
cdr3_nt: TGCGCCAGCAGCCCCCGCGGGCTGGGGGAGACCCAGTACTTC
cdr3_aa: CASSPRGLGETQYF

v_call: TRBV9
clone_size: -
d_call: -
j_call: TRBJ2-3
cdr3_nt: TGTGCCAGCAGCGTGGAACAGGGCACAGATACGCAGTATTTT
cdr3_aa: CASSVEQGTDTQYF

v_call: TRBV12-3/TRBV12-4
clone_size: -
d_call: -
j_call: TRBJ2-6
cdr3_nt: TGTGCCAGCAGTTCGGGGGCTGGGGCCAACGTCCTGACTTTC
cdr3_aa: CASSSGAGANVLTF

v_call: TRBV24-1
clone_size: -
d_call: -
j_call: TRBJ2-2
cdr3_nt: TGTGCCACCTCTTCTGGGGACACCGGGGAGCTGTTTTTT
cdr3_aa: CATSSGDTGELFF

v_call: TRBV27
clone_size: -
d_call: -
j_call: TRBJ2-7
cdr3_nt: TGTGCCAGTGGGGTCGGGGACACGCGCTACGAGCAGTACTTC
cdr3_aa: CASGVGDTRYEQYF